This T cell receptor (beta chain) was observed in a study of blood T cell repertoires in COVID-19. In the study overall: COVID-19 samples from acute and convalescent phases originated in the United States, Italy and Spain. PBMCs, B-cell-depleted T cells, or T cells provided the cDNA or gDNA that made up the material.

CDR3 length: 15 amino acids. From germline, CDR1 is MGHRA and CDR2 YSYEKL. J lost 5 bases, V lost 3 bases, and 8 bases had no gene match. Authors' processing steps: Amplification of reference gene primers was used by the study to estimate nucleated cell counts. This table comes from immunoSEQ multiplex PCR, and its TCRdb copy is limited to in-frame clones, with some not included. V, J and clone size reflect that table, while D and trimming were determined from the DNA. Among almost 300,000 clones, 70% to 90% were seen once, and the ten largest hold around 1.4%. V gene TRBV4-1 combines with J gene TRBJ1-2, with TRBD1 identical over 8 bases. Sequencing was carried out using peripheral blood. This TCR was sampled from a man aged 70 or older with acute or convalescent COVID-19. The CDR3 region is CASSQDDRGYYGYTF. The CDR3 nucleotides are TGCGCCAGCAGCCAGGACGACAGGGGTTATTATGGCTACACCTTC.